Listed below are T cell receptor beta chains from one sample, sequenced in a study of T-cell reconstitution after alpha-beta-depleted transplantation in children. From the PCR reads, TCRdb called clonotypes with MiXCR, one entry per CDR3 protein. The sample consists of some 76,000 distinct CDR3 sequences, about 11% of them appearing once. The source was PBMCs, collected before TCRalphabeta/CD19-depleted stem cell transplant. These receptor sequences come from a boy aged 10-17 years with acute myeloid leukemia, due to receive a stem cell transplant. CDR3s include the opening cysteine and the closing phenylalanine or tryptophan. Fields, in order: J gene, clone size, V gene, D gene, CDR3 DNA, CDR3 protein. The D gene is left open where the match is weak. Not all rows give a size; the values are once, few, many and, for expanded clones, a class.

TRBJ2-1 | many | TRBV6-5 | TRBD2 | TGTGCCAGCAGTTACGCGTCTAGGGGTCTAGCGGGGTTGTACAATGAGCAGTTCTTC | CASSYASRGLAGLYNEQFF
TRBJ1-2 | many | TRBV5-1 | - | TGCGCCAGCAGCTTGCCCGACGGAGCACTTTCTAACTATGGCTACACCTTC | CASSLPDGALSNYGYTF
TRBJ1-5 | many | TRBV3-1 | - | TGTGCCAGCAGCCAGGGAATTCAGCCCCAGCATTTT | CASSQGIQPQHF
TRBJ2-1 | many | TRBV3-1 | TRBD2 | TGTGCCAGCAGCCAACTAGCGGTCTACAATGAGCAGTTCTTC | CASSQLAVYNEQFF
TRBJ2-3 | many | TRBV24-1 | - | TGTGCCACCAGTGATTTGCGGCAGGGACCTAGCACAGATACGCAGTATTTT | CATSDLRQGPSTDTQYF
TRBJ2-2 | many | TRBV7-7 | TRBD1 | TGTGCCAGCAGCAGCACGGACAGGTCGACGGGCACCGGGGAGCTGTTTTTT | CASSSTDRSTGTGELFF
TRBJ1-5 | - | TRBV19 | TRBD1 | TGTGCCAGTAGTGGAGGGACAGGGAGTTTCTGGAATCAGCCCCAGCATTTT | CASSGGTGSFWNQPQHF
TRBJ2-7 | many | TRBV28 | - | TGTGCCAGCACTGGACTACCGAACCGCAATGGGGAGTACTTC | CASTGLPNRNGEYF
TRBJ2-7 | many | TRBV7-2 | TRBD1 | TGTGCCAGCAGCTTAGCGGGACAGGGCTACGAGCAGTACTTC | CASSLAGQGYEQYF
TRBJ2-7 | few | TRBV14 | - | TGTGCCAGCAGCCATGTCAGGGGGGGGAAGGACCACGAGCAGTACTTC | CASSHVRGGKDHEQYF
TRBJ1-5 | many | TRBV6-6 | - | TGTGCCAGCAGTTACAGCAGCAATCAGCCCCAGCATTTT | CASSYSSNQPQHF
TRBJ2-7 | many | TRBV7-9 | - | TGTGCCAGCAGCTCCTCGACAGCCACCTACGAGCAGTACTTC | CASSSSTATYEQYF
TRBJ1-2 | many | TRBV6-1 | TRBD1 | TGTGCCAGCAGGGGCGGGACAGGGGCAAACTATGGCTACACCTTC | CASRGGTGANYGYTF
TRBJ1-6 | many | TRBV5-1 | TRBD1 | TGCGCCAGCAGCGTGTACGGGACAGGGCATTCACCCCTCCACTTT | CASSVYGTGHSPLHF
TRBJ2-2 | - | TRBV4-2 | - | TGTGCCAGCAGCCGTGGCGTTGACGGGGAGCTGTTTTTT | CASSRGVDGELFF
TRBJ2-5 | many | TRBV11-2 | TRBD2 | TGTGCCAGCAGCTTAGATTCTAGCGGAGAGACCCAGTACTTC | CASSLDSSGETQYF
TRBJ1-5 | many | TRBV11-2 | - | TGTGCCAGCAGCTTAGTAGGGGGGGGTAGCAATCAGCCCCAGCATTTT | CASSLVGGGSNQPQHF
TRBJ2-1 | many | TRBV10-2 | - | TGCGCCAGCAGTGTCAGGAGCGGAGGGGGGGTCGACAATGAGCAGTTCTTC | CASSVRSGGGVDNEQFF
TRBJ1-2 | many | TRBV5-1 | - | TGCGCCAGCAGCTTGGATCGGGGTAGGCCCTATGGCTACACCTTC | CASSLDRGRPYGYTF
TRBJ1-2 | medium-sized | TRBV12-3/TRBV12-4 | - | TGTGCCAGCAGCTCGGGGTCGATCCACACCTTC | CASSSGSIHTF
TRBJ2-2 | many | TRBV7-8 | TRBD2 | TGTGCCAGCAGCTTCGGGCTACGGGGGGACACCGGGGAGCTGTTTTTT | CASSFGLRGDTGELFF
TRBJ1-3 | many | TRBV5-1 | TRBD1 | TGCGCCAGCAGCTTTCGTAGACAGGGAGCTGGAAACACCATATATTTT | CASSFRRQGAGNTIYF
TRBJ2-7 | many | TRBV7-9 | TRBD2 | TGTGCCAGCAGCACGACTAGCGGGAGTTCCTACGAGCAGTACTTC | CASSTTSGSSYEQYF
TRBJ1-4 | many | TRBV20-1 | TRBD1 | TGCAGTGCGACCGGGACAGCCGATGAAAAACTGTTTTTT | CSATGTADEKLFF
TRBJ2-2 | many | TRBV7-2 | TRBD2 | TGTGCCAGCAGCTTAGGGGTGGCTAGCGGGAGCGCCGGGGAGCTGTTTTTT | CASSLGVASGSAGELFF
TRBJ2-1 | few | TRBV6-1 | TRBD1 | TGTGCCAGCATGCCGGGACAGGGCTACAATGAGCAGTTCTTC | CASMPGQGYNEQFF
TRBJ2-3 | - | TRBV7-6 | - | TGTGCCAGCAGTCTGAGGGTCAACGGGATCACAGATACGCAGTATTTT | CASSLRVNGITDTQYF
TRBJ1-1 | many | TRBV6-5 | - | TGTGCCAGCAGTTATATCCGGGGCTTCATGAACATTGAAGCTTTCTTT | CASSYIRGFMNIEAFF
TRBJ2-1 | many | TRBV20-1 | - | TGCAGTGCTATCTGGGGGAATGAGCAGTTCTTC | CSAIWGNEQFF
TRBJ2-1 | many | TRBV5-6 | - | TGTGCCAGCAGCTTGCAGGGCATCTCCTACAATGAGCAGTTCTTC | CASSLQGISYNEQFF
TRBJ2-2 | many | TRBV27 | - | TGTGCCAGCAGCAACATGGGGGGTCGTACCGGGGAGCTGTTTTTT | CASSNMGGRTGELFF
TRBJ1-1 | many | TRBV19 | - | TGTGCCACCCTACCTGGGTCCGCAATCGGAGCTTTCTTT | CATLPGSAIGAFF
TRBJ2-6 | many | TRBV20-1 | - | TGCAGTGCTAGACCGGTCCAAAACTCTGGGGCCAACGTCCTGACTTTC | CSARPVQNSGANVLTF
TRBJ1-5 | many | TRBV10-3 | TRBD1 | TGTGCCATCAGCCAGGGGGCCAACAATCAGCCCCAGCATTTT | CAISQGANNQPQHF
TRBJ1-5 | many | TRBV6-2/TRBV6-3 | TRBD1 | TGTGCCAGCAGCAAAGGGACAGGGTCCCATCAGCCCCAGCATTTT | CASSKGTGSHQPQHF
TRBJ1-3 | many | TRBV20-1 | - | TGCAGTGCTAGGGGCGGGGGGGGAATCACCGGAAACACCATATATTTT | CSARGGGGITGNTIYF
TRBJ2-1 | many | TRBV7-2 | - | TGTGCCAGCAGCTTAGCGTACGAAGTGGGGTTCTTC | CASSLAYEVGFF
TRBJ2-1 | - | TRBV5-1 | TRBD2 | TGCGCCAGCAGCTCCACTAGCGGGGACAATGAGCAGTTCTTC | CASSSTSGDNEQFF
TRBJ1-6 | many | TRBV7-9 | - | TGTGCCAGCAGCTTATCCCCGGGCAGGGTGGATTCACCCCTCCACTTT | CASSLSPGRVDSPLHF
TRBJ1-2 | many | TRBV5-4 | - | TGTGCCAGCAGCTTGGCCTCTCGACTCCACTATGGCTACACCTTC | CASSLASRLHYGYTF
TRBJ2-3 | many | TRBV7-2 | TRBD2 | TGTGCCAGCAGCTGGATTGGTGGATCCGGGAGGGCCACAGATACGCAGTATTTT | CASSWIGGSGRATDTQYF
TRBJ1-2 | many | TRBV20-1 | - | TGCAGTGCTAGAAGTCAGGGGTCTGGCTACACCTTC | CSARSQGSGYTF
TRBJ1-2 | - | TRBV4-1 | - | TGCGCCAGCAGTTATCTCGACCAGAACCACTATGGCTACACCTTC | CASSYLDQNHYGYTF
TRBJ2-5 | many | TRBV29-1 | TRBD2 | TGCAGCGCTGGACTAGCAGGGGAGACCCAGTACTTC | CSAGLAGETQYF
TRBJ2-1 | many | TRBV10-1 | - | TGCGCCAGCAGCTCATCGGCCTCCTACAATGAGCAGTTCTTC | CASSSSASYNEQFF
TRBJ2-3 | many | TRBV4-3 | - | TGCGCCAGCAGCCAAGTTCCTGCAGATACGCAGTATTTT | CASSQVPADTQYF
TRBJ2-5 | many | TRBV5-1 | - | TGCGCCAGCAGCTTTCAACAGAGACAGACCCAGTACTTC | CASSFQQRQTQYF
TRBJ1-4 | - | TRBV12-3/TRBV12-4 | - | TGTGCCAGCAGTTTAGGCGGGACTCCCGGAGGCGATGAAAAACTGTTTTTT | CASSLGGTPGGDEKLFF
TRBJ1-6 | many | TRBV6-5 | - | TGTGCCAGCAGTTACCAGCACAGGGCTTCACCCCTCCACTTT | CASSYQHRASPLHF
TRBJ1-3 | many | TRBV4-1 | - | TGCGCCAGCAGCCAAGATCTACAGCTAAGAAACACCATATATTTT | CASSQDLQLRNTIYF